Each of the 6 T cell receptor beta chains below was sequenced from the same sample in a study of shared clonotypes between healthy human individuals. Profiling relied on immunoSEQ multiplex PCR, and the TCRdb table lists in-frame clones only, not all of them. The data show over 2 million clones, about 95% seen once. Source material: naive CD4+ T cells sorted from blood. Subset defined: CD45RA+ positively selected. The receptors shown here come from a man aged 18 to 30 in good health.

This chain links TRBV6-5 with TRBJ2-3, with D possibly being TRBD2 (7 bases). The CDR3 consists of 15 residues. V dropped 5 bases and J dropped 2 bases, with 14 bases sitting between them. Looked up from germline, CDR1 is MNHEY and CDR2 is SVGAGI. In nucleotides, the CDR3 is TGTGCCAGCAGTCCGAGGGGGGGATTCACAGATACGCAGTATTTT. The encoded protein is CASSPRGGFTDTQYF.

The CDR3 DNA follows: TGTGCCAGCTCCCTTCAGACAGGAAGGACCTACGAGCAGTACTTC. It is translated as CASSLQTGRTYEQYF. This chain links TRBV18 with TRBJ2-7; possibly TRBD1 for D (6 bases). Germline V CDR1 and CDR2: KGHSH, LQKENI. V lost 6 bases and J lost 2, with 17 bases in between. The CDR3 spans 15 residues.

This chain links TRBV28 with TRBJ2-7; D may be TRBD1 (5 bases). V was pared by 3 bases and J by 6 bases, with 12 bases between. CDR1 is MDHEN and CDR2 is SYDVKM in the germline V gene. This CDR3 comprises 13 residues. CDR3: CASSLGSRGEQYF. The CDR3 DNA sequence: TGTGCCAGCAGTTTGGGGTCAAGGGGCGAGCAGTACTTC.

The chain links TRBV28 to TRBJ2-7, with 7 bases fitting TRBD2. The CDR3 covers 14 residues. Germline CDR1 is MDHEN and CDR2 is SYDVKM. The V gene end was trimmed by 3 bases and the J gene end by 2 bases; junction bases not matched to a gene: 4. The CDR3 is CASSFGGRTYEQYF. The CDR3 DNA is TGTGCCAGCAGTTTTGGCGGGAGAACCTACGAGCAGTACTTC.

CDR3 nucleotides: TGTGCCAGCAGTTGGGGGGAACGATCCTACGAGCAGTACTTC. Translation: CASSWGERSYEQYF. The V call is TRBV6-5, the J call TRBJ2-7, with D tentatively TRBD2 (6 bases). CDR1 and CDR2 (germline): MNHEY, SVGAGI. This CDR3 has 14 amino acids. V lost 4 bases and J 1 base, leaving 11 bases between the germline ends.

This clone was detected only once. This specimen includes other DNA sequences encoding the same CDR3. The chain carries TRBV5-1 and TRBJ2-3; TRBD2 matches 9 bases. V lost 0 bases, J lost 3 bases, and 2 bases stayed unmatched. CDR1 SGHRS and CDR2 YFSETQ come from the germline V gene. This CDR3 is built from 15 residues. CDR3 sequence (DNA): TGCGCCAGCAGCTTGGCCCTAGCGGGGACAGATACGCAGTATTTT. It specifies CASSLALAGTDTQYF. Supplemented by reference TRBV5-1 and TRBJ2-3, the full variable domain reads KAGVTQTPRYLIKTRGQQVTLSCSPISGHRSVSWYQQTPGQGLQFLFEYFSETQRNKGNFPGRFSGRQFSNSRSEMNVSTLELGDSALYLCASSLALAGTDTQYFGPGTRLTVL.